The 2 T cell receptor beta chains in this list originate from one sample, sequenced in a study of T cells in localized non-small cell lung cancer (dated by TCRdb to about 2020). Receptor libraries were prepared by the immunoSEQ multiplex PCR assay. TCRdb retrieved this table from immuneACCESS and kept in-frame rearrangements only. Not all clones are present; in checked studies, unresolved V genes account for under half, and no reason is known for the remainder. Here the sample has 20,000 to 25,000 clones; 89% occur a single time. Roughly a fifth of the sample is held by the ten biggest clonotypes. Sequenced material: peripheral blood, taken before any cancer treatment. The receptors derive from a man aged 35-69 years with stage I squamous cell lung carcinoma.

This rearrangement joins TRBV6-5 to TRBJ1-1; no reliable D call. V dropped 6 bases and J dropped 5 bases, with 16 bases sitting between them. Per germline, CDR1 MNHEY and CDR2 SVGAGI. The length of the CDR3 is 14 residues. The DNA of the CDR3 is TGTGCCAGCAGCTCCGGATACATGAGGACTGAAGCTTTCTTT. It codes for CASSSGYMRTEAFF.

This chain uses TRBV7-6 with TRBJ2-5; D possibly matches TRBD1 or TRBD2 (5 bases each). Trimming shortened V by 1 base and J by 5 bases, and 8 bases separated the two germline ends. CDR1 is SGHVS and CDR2 is FNYEAQ in the germline V gene. CDR3 length equals 13 residues. The DNA for the CDR3 is TGTGCCAGCAGCTTAGTATGGGGGGAGACCCAGTACTTC. Amino acid sequence: CASSLVWGETQYF. Looking up the rest from reference TRBV7-6 and TRBJ2-5 gives the full variable domain: GAGVSQSPRYKVTKRGQDVALRCDPISGHVSLYWYRQALGQGPEFLTYFNYEAQQDKSGLPNDRFSAERPEGSISTLTIQRTEQRDSAMYRCASSLVWGETQYFGPGTRLLVL.